The clone carrying this T cell receptor (beta chain) showed up just once. The antigen is undetermined. This specimen belongs to a study of T cell responses to AZD1222 COVID-19 vaccine. Clones were sequenced by immunoSEQ multiplex PCR, and TCRdb holds only the in-frame ones, with some missing. This sample carries approximately 100,000 clones, roughly nine tenths of them seen once, and the ten largest clones take around 2.3%. Study-level points and caveats: Clonal diversity was possibly underestimated, and the donors were mostly white British, with more females. Across the whole spike, CD4 TCRs peaked at regions 160-218 and 743-854. Two AZD1222 doses significantly raised spike-specific TCR breadth and depth over controls.

Germline CDR1 and CDR2: SGDLS and YYNGEE. V dropped 0 bases and J dropped 2 bases, with 12 bases sitting between them. The CDR3 extends over 15 amino acids. The sequenced sample was peripheral blood, obtained 28 days after the second AZD1222 dose. The chain recombines TRBV9 with TRBJ2-7; the D gene could be TRBD1 or TRBD2 (7 bases each). The clonotype comes from an adult who received the AZD1222 COVID-19 vaccine. The CDR3: CASSVGGRGPYEQYF. The CDR3 DNA sequence: TGTGCCAGCAGCGTAGGAGGGAGGGGGCCCTACGAGCAGTACTTC. The whole variable domain, filled in from reference TRBV9 and TRBJ2-7, reads DSGVTQTPKHLITATGQRVTLRCSPRSGDLSVYWYQQSLDQGLQFLIQYYNGEERAKGNILERFSAQQFPDLHSELNLSSLELGDSALYFCASSVGGRGPYEQYFGPGTRLTVT.